The clone carrying this T cell receptor beta chain was seen a single time. Its antigen is unknown. The sample belongs to a study of brain T cells in children with intractable seizures. Generated by immunoSEQ multiplex PCR, the TCRdb table keeps only in-frame clones and is missing some. The table shows 88,000 or so clones, with approximately 90% occurring only once. This CDR3 has 12 amino acids. Per the germline V gene, CDR1 is SGDLS and CDR2 is YYNGEE. V lost 4 bases to trimming and J lost 4 bases, with 7 bases between them. Surgery cases with the highest brain T cell transcript signatures were chosen for sequencing. Patients received at least one anti-epileptic drug before surgery. Study conclusions and caveats: Only CDR3 sequence similarity suggested viral specificity, without known HCMV serostatus. Clones missing pre-surgery may reflect undersampling of that blood sample.

This TCR came from a girl aged 2-10 years with Rasmussen encephalitis and intractable seizures. Material: peripheral blood, obtained at surgery. This chain links TRBV9 with TRBJ2-3; D is uncertain. CDR3 bases: TGTGCCAGCAGCCCACCATCAGATACGCAGTATTTT. Protein sequence: CASSPPSDTQYF.